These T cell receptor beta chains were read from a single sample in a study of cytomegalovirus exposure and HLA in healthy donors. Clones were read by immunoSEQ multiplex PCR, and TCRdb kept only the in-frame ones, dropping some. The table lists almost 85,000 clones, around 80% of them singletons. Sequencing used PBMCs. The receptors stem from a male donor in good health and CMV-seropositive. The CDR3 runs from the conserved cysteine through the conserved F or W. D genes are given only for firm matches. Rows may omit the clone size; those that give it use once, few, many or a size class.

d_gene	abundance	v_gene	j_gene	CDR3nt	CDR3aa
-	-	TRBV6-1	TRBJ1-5	TGTGCCAGCAGTGGGGCCACAAATAGCAATCAGCCCCAGCATTTT	CASSGATNSNQPQHF
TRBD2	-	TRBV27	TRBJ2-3	TGTGCCAGCAGTCTCGTAGCGGGTCAGACAGATACGCAGTATTTT	CASSLVAGQTDTQYF
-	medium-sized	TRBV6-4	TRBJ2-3	TGTGCCAGCAGTTCGTCGGGCGGGGCTACAGATACGCAGTATTTT	CASSSSGGATDTQYF
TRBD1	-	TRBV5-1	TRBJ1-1	TGCGCCAGCAGCTTTCAGGGGGCGAACACTGAAGCTTTCTTT	CASSFQGANTEAFF
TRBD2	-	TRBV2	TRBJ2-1	TGTGCCAGCAGCCCGGGACTAGCACGCATAGATGAGCAGTTCTTC	CASSPGLARIDEQFF
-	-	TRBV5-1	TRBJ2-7	TGCGCCAGCAGCTTGGGCCAGGGAAACATCTACGAGCAGTACTTC	CASSLGQGNIYEQYF
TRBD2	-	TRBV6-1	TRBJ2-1	TGTGCCAGCAGTGAAGTTCCGGCGGCCCTAGCGGGAGGGAACAATGAGCAGTTCTTC	CASSEVPAALAGGNNEQFF
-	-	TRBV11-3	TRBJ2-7	TGTGCCAGCAGCTTGGACAACTACGAGCAGTACTTC	CASSLDNYEQYF
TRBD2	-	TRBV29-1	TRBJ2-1	TGCAGCGTTGGTAGGCTAGCGGCAGGCAGCGATGAGCAGTTCTTC	CSVGRLAAGSDEQFF
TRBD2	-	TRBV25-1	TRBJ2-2	TGTGCCAGCAGTGAATATATAATTAGCGGGAGTACCGGGGAGCTGTTTTTT	CASSEYIISGSTGELFF
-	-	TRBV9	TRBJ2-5	TGTGCCAGCAGCGTAACTGCAGAGACCCAGTACTTC	CASSVTAETQYF
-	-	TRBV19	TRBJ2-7	TGTGCCAGTAGATCACGGACTGAGAGCTCCTACGAGCAGTACTTC	CASRSRTESSYEQYF
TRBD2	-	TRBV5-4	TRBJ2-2	TGTGCCAGCAACAACCGGCTGGCGGGAGGCACCGGGGAGCTGTTTTTT	CASNNRLAGGTGELFF
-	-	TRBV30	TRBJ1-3	TGTGCCTGGACACAAAGCGGGGGAAACACCATATATTTT	CAWTQSGGNTIYF
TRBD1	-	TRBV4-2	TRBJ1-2	TGTGCCAGCAGCCAAGCCAACAGGGGCTTAGGCTATGGCTACACCTTC	CASSQANRGLGYGYTF
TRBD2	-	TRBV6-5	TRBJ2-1	TGTGCCAGCAGTTACTTGGGGGGGGTTGGGGAGCAGTTCTTC	CASSYLGGVGEQFF
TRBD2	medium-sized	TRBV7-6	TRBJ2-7	TGTGCCAGCAGCTTGACTAGCGGGAGCGAGCAGTACTTC	CASSLTSGSEQYF
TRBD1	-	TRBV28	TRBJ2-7	TGTGCCAGCAGGACAGGGAAAAGCTCCTACGAGCAGTACTTC	CASRTGKSSYEQYF
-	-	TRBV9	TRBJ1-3	TGTGCCAGCAGCGTACAGGGTAGTAGAAACACCATATATTTT	CASSVQGSRNTIYF
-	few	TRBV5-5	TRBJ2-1	TGTGCCAGCAGCTCCCAGGCCCGGGGTCGGGTAGCCTACAATGAGCAGTTCTTC	CASSSQARGRVAYNEQFF
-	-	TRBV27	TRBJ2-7	TGTGCCAGCAGTTTCGGGAACGAGCAGTACTTC	CASSFGNEQYF
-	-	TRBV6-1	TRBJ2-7	TGTGCCAGCAGTGAATACAGGGACCCCTACGAGCAGTACTTC	CASSEYRDPYEQYF
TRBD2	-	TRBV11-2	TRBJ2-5	TGTGCCAGCAGCGCCGGACTAGCGGGAGCTTCTGAAGAGACCCAGTACTTC	CASSAGLAGASEETQYF
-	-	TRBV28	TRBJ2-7	TGTGCCAGCAGTTCCCCTGGAGGGTTATCCTACGAGCAGTACTTC	CASSSPGGLSYEQYF
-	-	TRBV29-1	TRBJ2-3	TGCAGCGTTGAGGAGGGGTCAACAGATACGCAGTATTTT	CSVEEGSTDTQYF
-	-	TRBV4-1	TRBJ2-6	TGCGCCAGCAGCCAAGGAGGGGGGGGGAGCTACTCTGGGGCCAACGTCCTGACTTTC	CASSQGGGGSYSGANVLTF
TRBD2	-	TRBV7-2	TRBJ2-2	TGTGCCAGCGGGACGTGGACTAGCGGATACACCGGGGAGCTGTTTTTT	CASGTWTSGYTGELFF
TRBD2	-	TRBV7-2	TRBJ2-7	TGTGCCAGCAGCTTCTCGGGAGGTGACGAGCAGTACTTC	CASSFSGGDEQYF
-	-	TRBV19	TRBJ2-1	TGTGCCAGTAGTGCAACCGGGACTTATTACGATGAGCAGTTCTTC	CASSATGTYYDEQFF
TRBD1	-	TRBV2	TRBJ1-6	TGTGCCAGCAGTGAGATCTTCGACAGGGTATTTGGTTCACCCCTCCACTTT	CASSEIFDRVFGSPLHF
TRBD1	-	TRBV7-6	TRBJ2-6	TGTGCCAGCAGCTTTACAGGGGGCGGGGCCAACGTCCTGACTTTC	CASSFTGGGANVLTF
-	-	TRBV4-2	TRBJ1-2	TGTGCCAGCAGCCAAGATCATCGGGGTGGGTATGGCTACACCTTC	CASSQDHRGGYGYTF
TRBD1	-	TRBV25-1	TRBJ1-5	TGTGCCAGCGTCAAGCAGGGGGACCAGCCCCAGCATTTT	CASVKQGDQPQHF
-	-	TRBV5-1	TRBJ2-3	TGCGCCAGCAGCGTACGGGGTGGGGATACGCAGTATTTT	CASSVRGGDTQYF
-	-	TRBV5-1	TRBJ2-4	TGCGCCAGCAGCTCAGAGCCGAACCGGGTACTAGCCAAAAACATTCAGTACTTC	CASSSEPNRVLAKNIQYF
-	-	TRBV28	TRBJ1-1	TGTGCCAGCAGTTTCCAACAGGGTGAAGCTTTCTTT	CASSFQQGEAFF
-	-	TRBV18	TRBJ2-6	TGTGCCAGCTCGTCCTCCGTTTCGTACACTGGGGCCAACGTCCTGACTTTC	CASSSSVSYTGANVLTF
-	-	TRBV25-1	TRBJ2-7	TGTGCCAGCAGTGAATCTTCGGGGTGGCTTTCCTACGAGCAGTACTTC	CASSESSGWLSYEQYF
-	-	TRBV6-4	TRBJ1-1	TGTGCCAGCAGCGACGGCTCGAACACTGAAGCTTTCTTT	CASSDGSNTEAFF
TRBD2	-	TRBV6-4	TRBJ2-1	TGTGCCAGCAGTGACTCGGGGGGGAGGGCCGTCGATGAGCAGTTCTTC	CASSDSGGRAVDEQFF
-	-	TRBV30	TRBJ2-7	TGTGCCTGGATTAGCGGAGCCTACGAGCAGTACTTC	CAWISGAYEQYF
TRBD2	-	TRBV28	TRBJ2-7	TGTGCCAGCAGTCTGGCCGGGACTAAGACCTACGAGCAGTACTTC	CASSLAGTKTYEQYF
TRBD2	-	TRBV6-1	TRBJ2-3	TGTGCCAGCAGTGCCGCAGCGGGGGGCGGGAGAGGATCAGATACGCAGTATTTT	CASSAAAGGGRGSDTQYF
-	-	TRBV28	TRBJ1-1	TGTGCCACCTCGGGAGTTTTGAACACTGAAGCTTTCTTT	CATSGVLNTEAFF
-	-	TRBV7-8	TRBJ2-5	TGTGCCAGCAGCCACGCGGAGACCCAGTACTTC	CASSHAETQYF
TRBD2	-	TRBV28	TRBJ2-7	TGTGCCAGCAGCTCCTATACTCGGGGGACTAGCCAGAGGAGAGAGCAGTACTTC	CASSSYTRGTSQRREQYF
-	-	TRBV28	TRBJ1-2	TGTGCCAGCAGTATGGGACAAGTACAGCGTGGCTACACCTTC	CASSMGQVQRGYTF
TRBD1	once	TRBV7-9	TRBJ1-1	TGTGCCAGCAGCTCGCCCAGGGGGAGCACTGAAGCTTTCTTT	CASSSPRGSTEAFF
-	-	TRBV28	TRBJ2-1	TGTGCCAGCAGAAAGACAACAGGGTCGAGCTCCTACAATGAGCAGTTCTTC	CASRKTTGSSSYNEQFF
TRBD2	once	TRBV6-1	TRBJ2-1	TGTGCCAGCAGTGGAGGTAGCGGGAGCTCCTACAATGAGCAGTTCTTC	CASSGGSGSSYNEQFF
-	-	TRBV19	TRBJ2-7	TGTGCCAGTAGTACTCAAACAGGGTCCTCTCTCGAGCAGTACTTC	CASSTQTGSSLEQYF
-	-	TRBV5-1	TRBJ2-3	TGCGCCAGCAGCTTGGTCGCCGCACCTACGGATACGCAGTATTTT	CASSLVAAPTDTQYF
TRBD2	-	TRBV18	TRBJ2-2	TGTGCCAGCTCACCGGGACTAGCGTTCGAACTGTTTTTT	CASSPGLAFELFF
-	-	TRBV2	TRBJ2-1	TGTGCCAGCAGACAAGGGGGAAGCTCCTACAATGAGCAGTTCTTC	CASRQGGSSYNEQFF
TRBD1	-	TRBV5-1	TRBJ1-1	TGCGCCAGCAGCTTGGCGACAGGGGGTTTAGGTACTGAAGCTTTCTTT	CASSLATGGLGTEAFF